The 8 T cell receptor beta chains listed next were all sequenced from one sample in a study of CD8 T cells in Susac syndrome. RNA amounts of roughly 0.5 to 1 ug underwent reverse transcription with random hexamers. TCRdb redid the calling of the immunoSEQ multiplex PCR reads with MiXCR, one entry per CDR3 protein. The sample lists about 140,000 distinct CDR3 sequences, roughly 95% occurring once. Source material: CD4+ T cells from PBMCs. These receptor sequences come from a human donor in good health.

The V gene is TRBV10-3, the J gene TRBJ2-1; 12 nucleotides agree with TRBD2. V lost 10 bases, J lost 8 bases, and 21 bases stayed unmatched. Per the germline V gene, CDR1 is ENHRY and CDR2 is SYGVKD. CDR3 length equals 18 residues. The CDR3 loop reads CATRDLGLAGRVFHEQFF. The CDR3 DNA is TGTGCCACCCGGGACTTAGGACTAGCGGGAAGAGTTTTTCATGAGCAGTTCTTC.

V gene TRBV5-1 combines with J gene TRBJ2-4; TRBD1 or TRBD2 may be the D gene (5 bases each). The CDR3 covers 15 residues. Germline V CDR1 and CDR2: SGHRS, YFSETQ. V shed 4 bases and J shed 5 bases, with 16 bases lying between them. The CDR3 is CASSQPGLAENIQYF. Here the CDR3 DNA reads TGCGCCAGCAGCCAGCCGGGGCTAGCTGAAAACATTCAGTACTTC.

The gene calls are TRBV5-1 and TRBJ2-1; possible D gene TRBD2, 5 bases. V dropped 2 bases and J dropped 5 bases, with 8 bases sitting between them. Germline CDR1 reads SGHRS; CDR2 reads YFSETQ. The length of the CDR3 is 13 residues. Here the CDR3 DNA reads TGCGCCAGCAGCTTAAACGGGAACAATGAGCAGTTCTTC. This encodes CASSLNGNNEQFF.

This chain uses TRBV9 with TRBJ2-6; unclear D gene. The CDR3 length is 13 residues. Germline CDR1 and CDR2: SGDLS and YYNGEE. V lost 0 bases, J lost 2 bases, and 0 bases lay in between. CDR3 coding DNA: TGTGCCAGCAGCGTAGCTGGGGCCAACGTCCTGACTTTC. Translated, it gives CASSVAGANVLTF.

CDR3 nucleotides: TGTGCCAGCAGTGGTGGTATGGGGCCAGGGAGAGAGCAGTTCTTC. Translating it yields CASSGGMGPGREQFF. This rearrangement joins TRBV25-1 to TRBJ2-1; D tentatively reads TRBD1 or TRBD2 (5 bases each). In germline, CDR1 is MGHDK, CDR2 SYGVNS. The CDR3 consists of 15 residues. Trimming cost V 4 bases and J 10 bases, with 20 bases left between them.

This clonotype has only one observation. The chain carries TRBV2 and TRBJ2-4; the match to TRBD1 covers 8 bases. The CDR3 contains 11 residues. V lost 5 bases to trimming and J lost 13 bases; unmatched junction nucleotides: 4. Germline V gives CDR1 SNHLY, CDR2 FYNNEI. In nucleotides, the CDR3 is TGTGCCAGCAGTTCCGGGACAGGACAGTACTTC. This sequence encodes CASSSGTGQYF.

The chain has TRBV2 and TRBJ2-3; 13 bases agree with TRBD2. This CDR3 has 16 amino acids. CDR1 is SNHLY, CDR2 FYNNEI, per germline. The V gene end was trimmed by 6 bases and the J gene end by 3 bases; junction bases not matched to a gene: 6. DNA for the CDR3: TGTGCCAGCAGCCCCCGGACTAGCGGGAGAACAGATACGCAGTATTTT. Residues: CASSPRTSGRTDTQYF.

CDR3 in DNA: TGTGCCAGCAGTTTGGCAGGGGGCTCTGGAAACACCATATATTTT. Protein: CASSLAGGSGNTIYF. V is TRBV12-3 or TRBV12-4 and J is TRBJ1-3; 7 nucleotides line up with TRBD1. The CDR3 extends over 15 amino acids. Trimming removed 3 bases from V and 0 bases from J; junction bases left unmatched: 2.